The present TCR beta chain was sequenced within a study of blood T cell repertoires in COVID-19. Looking at the study overall: Sites across the United States, Italy and Spain contributed samples from acute and convalescent COVID-19. T cells, B-cell-depleted T cells, or PBMCs supplied cDNA or gDNA.

Sequencing was performed with immunoSEQ multiplex PCR; in TCRdb, only in-frame clones are kept and a portion is missing. The table records around 250,000 clones, roughly nine tenths of them present only once. In terms of age and location, participants ranged from about 18 to 89 years and lived in approximately 24 US areas. This CDR3 spans 16 amino acids. From germline, CDR1 is LGHDT and CDR2 YNNKEL (reference sequence). V was trimmed by 0 bases and J by 8 bases, leaving 16 bases between them. The chain has TRBV3-1 (or the pseudogene TRBV3-2) and TRBJ1-4; D is ambiguous. The source material was PBMCs or T cells enriched from blood (not recorded which). The clonotype comes from a human donor in a cohort exposed to, infected with or recovered from COVID-19 (not recorded which). The donor label of this sample is uncertain. The CDR3 here is CASSQESGLEEEKLFF. The CDR3, as DNA: TGTGCCAGCAGCCAAGAGAGTGGCCTAGAGGAAGAAAAACTGTTTTTT.